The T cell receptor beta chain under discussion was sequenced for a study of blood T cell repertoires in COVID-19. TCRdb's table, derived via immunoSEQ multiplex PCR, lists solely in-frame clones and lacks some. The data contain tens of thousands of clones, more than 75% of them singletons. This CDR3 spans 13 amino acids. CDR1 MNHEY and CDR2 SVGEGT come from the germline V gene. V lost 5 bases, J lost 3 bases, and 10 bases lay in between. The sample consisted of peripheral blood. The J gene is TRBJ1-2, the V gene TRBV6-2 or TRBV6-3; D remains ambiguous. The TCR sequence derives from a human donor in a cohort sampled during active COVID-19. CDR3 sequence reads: CASSVRVHYGYTF. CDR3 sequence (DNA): TGTGCCAGCAGTGTCCGGGTCCACTATGGCTACACCTTC.